This TCR beta chain was identified in a study of cytomegalovirus exposure and HLA in healthy donors (dated by TCRdb to 2015 to 2018). Describing the broader study: In an earlier analysis of approximately 640 of the donors, around 290 Gb of sequence data and approximately 120 million unique TCR beta sequences from about 179 million T cells were reported. An early release covering roughly 600 HLA-typed donors comprised about 320 gigabases of sequencing data and approximately 80 million unique TCR sequences. Among the roughly 400 genotyped donors, approximately 77% belonged to the genetic ancestry cluster associated with self-reported Caucasian donors. The study aimed to test whether signatures of past pathogen exposure could be identified by cataloging public T cell receptors. The study used immunosequencing to profile the T cell repertoires of 670 or so subjects and linked those repertoires to cytomegalovirus serostatus. A separate validation cohort of approximately 120 different subjects was used in addition to the roughly 670-subject first cohort. High-throughput TCR immunosequencing, statistical association of individual TCRs with disease status, and machine learning were combined to predict cytomegalovirus infection status. To study patterns of TCR occurrence, a later analysis re-analyzed previously published TCR beta repertoires from 600 to 750 donors and added high-resolution HLA genotyping. In the later analysis, no new phenotypic data were used to find candidate immune exposures; instead, reliance was placed on TCR beta sequences and their occurrence across donors. An earlier analysis of around 580 of the donors used high-throughput TCR beta sequencing to judge whether each TCR beta V gene segment behaved as functional or pseudogenic. Donor age, sex, ethnicity and CMV serostatus were collected together with the repertoire data. Genome-wide SNP genotypes for about 55% of the roughly 670 donors were used in a later genetic analysis, which treated that subset as a discovery cohort. All discovery cohort repertoires had been generated using a single sequencing platform. Class I and class II HLA loci were covered by the typing at four-digit resolution. The number of typed donors differed by locus: roughly 620-630 for A, B, C, DRB1 and DQB1; 500 to 550 for DQA1; 606 for DPA1; and approximately 450 for DPB1. Because of strong linkage in the cohort, five DR-DQ haplotypes were treated as single units for association and clustering. On average, around 200,000 unique TCR beta nucleotide sequences were sequenced per donor among about 400 genotyped donors of the cohort, with about 19% of those sequences being non-productive. General conclusions and limits of the study: A further reported finding was that TCR beta sequences accurately predicted the HLA-A and HLA-B alleles for most subjects in the first cohort. According to a later analysis, parvovirus B19, influenza, CMV and Epstein-Barr virus appeared linked to several top co-occurrence clusters. HLA typing was unavailable for some donors at each locus, so association tests used only the typed subset. A total of 150 or so TCR beta chains were listed by the study as associated with cytomegalovirus. The 87-base-pair reads could not distinguish some IMGT-functional V segments, including TRBV6-2 and TRBV6-3, so those segments were excluded. Most TCR sequences were observed very rarely across donors, whereas some public TCRs were present in many individuals. The classifier was reported to diagnose cytomegalovirus status with high specificity and sensitivity in both the original cohort and the validation cohort. A cluster of highly shared sequence variants was judged likely to be a technical artifact of the sequencing pipeline. In an earlier analysis of over 550 of the donors, most TCR beta V segments were observed in productive rearrangements about 87% or about 30% of the time, broadly matching IMGT annotations. Correlated functional status among segregating V segments might be attributable to linkage disequilibrium, but an unknown experimental factor could not be ruled out. An association between a missense DCLRE1C variant and V-gene and J-gene trimming of TCR beta chains was found in a later genetic analysis and replicated in an independent cohort. The authors suggested that the approach could potentially be extended to other disease states and immunological phenotypes. In a later analysis, most CMV-associated TCR beta chains were found to appear HLA-restricted, with HLA associations seemingly driven largely by CMV exposure. When HLA alleles, especially DR and DQ, strongly co-occurred, attributing TCR associations to individual alleles was difficult. The cohort was sequenced for TCR beta chains only, and without alpha or paired-chain data the features that could be detected were limited. Seventeen rarely observed V segments, including chromosome 9 orphons, were excluded from the earlier analysis of some 590 of the donors because counts were too low. Compared with the approximately 710-donor mean, donors in an Asian-associated ancestry cluster had fewer N-insertions in productive TCRs, according to a later genetic analysis. In a later analysis, HLA-associated TCR beta chains showed more clonal expansion and lower generation probabilities than non-associated chains that were equally common. For the cohort, immune exposure information was limited to CMV serostatus. The presence/absence analyses assumed that sequencing depth was roughly uniform across donors, and that assumption may not be true. A few of the identified cytomegalovirus-associated TCR beta chains were confirmed in vitro to be specific for cytomegalovirus antigens. At a false discovery rate of 0.05, a later analysis linked 16,951 TCR beta sequences to specific HLA alleles. In a later analysis, TCR association rates were found to vary across HLA loci, with the most associated TCRs seen for DRB1 alleles and the fewest for HLA-C alleles.

Library preparation employed the immunoSEQ multiplex PCR assay. A mixture of 60 forward primers for TCR Vbeta segments and 13 reverse primers for TCR Jbeta segments was used in the multiplex PCR. The CDR3 region of rearranged TCR beta genes was amplified from genomic DNA with a multiplex PCR assay. Amplified TCR beta libraries were sequenced as 87-base-pair reads on the Illumina HiSeq System. On the study's bioinformatics: Across the roughly 700 repertoires, a later analysis counted 80 million or so unique TCR beta chains, 8.5 million to 12 million of which were shared by at least two donors. A nearest-neighbor algorithm error-corrected the raw reads and collapsed the reads into unique sequences, merging closely related sequences to remove PCR and sequencing errors. To assign V, D and J gene segments, CDR3 sequences were aligned to IMGT reference sequences. Each retained sequence needed at least a six-nucleotide match to both a V gene segment and a J gene segment. Rearrangements were classified as productive when the CDR3 lacked stop codons and remained in frame with V and J, and all other rearrangements were classified as non-productive. CDR3 was defined according to IMGT convention as the region running from the second conserved V-encoded cysteine to the conserved J-encoded phenylalanine. The earlier analysis of about 530 of the donors excluded any sequence lacking an unambiguous match to a single V gene segment. In an earlier analysis of roughly 600 of the donors, a V segment was called functional when productive rearrangements were above 56.7%, and segregating when the standard deviation between donors exceeded 5%. To diagnose cytomegalovirus status from the catalog of TCR beta chain sequences, a statistical classification framework was built. In a later analysis, V and J genes were assigned by comparing TCR nucleotide sequences against IMGT/GENE-DB human TR gene sequences. In a later analysis, CDR3 sequences and most-parsimonious VDJ recombination scenarios were assigned using the TCRdist pipeline. In a later analysis, each TCR beta chain was defined by its CDR3 amino acid sequence together with its V-gene family, and reads without a unique V-gene family were excluded. In a later analysis, around 650 highly shared, low-generation-probability nucleotide sequences were removed to address suspected cross-contamination and a sequencing artifact. In a later analysis, a clonal expansion index for each public chain was calculated from normalized within-repertoire ranks of inferred template counts. In a later analysis, generation probabilities were computed with a VDJ recombination model fitted to out-of-frame rearrangements, and the resulting probabilities were checked against IGoR. Hypergeometric tests were used in a later analysis to score TCR-TCR, TCR-HLA and TCR-CMV co-occurrence, with a repertoire-size bias correction applied to the TCR pairs. A later analysis estimated false discovery rates by permuting HLA or CMV assignments 20 times. In a later analysis, co-occurring TCRs were grouped using DBSCAN, and TCRdist sequence similarity was added for clustering within HLA-allele-positive subsets. Repertoires with fewer than 30,000 or more than 120,000 public chains were left out of co-occurrence clustering, as were about five repertoires with anomalous nucleotide sharing. Not all clones reach the TCRdb copy of this immuneACCESS table, which keeps in-frame sequences only. Checked studies attribute under half of the gap to unresolved V genes and leave the rest unexplained. V and J calls plus clone size are reproduced from that table; the DNA served to infer D and trimming. The sample table records under 150,000 clones; under 85% of these occur just once. The biggest ten clones account for 6.5% to 8% of the sample.

Based on the germline V gene (reference sequence), the CDR1 and CDR2 sequences are LNHDA and SQIVND. Measured from the cysteine to the phenylalanine, the CDR3 is 17 residues long. Here the CDR3 DNA is all that survives: 51 bases in frame from base 1. Trimming costs V 7 bases and J 6 bases, and their ends lie 27 bases apart. The cohort consisted of approximately 670 healthy bone marrow donors. Cohort members were all nominally healthy when sampled, although unrecorded immune exposures were likely present. The donor tested CMV seropositive and was one of the 289 seropositive cohort members. A peripheral blood sample was collected from each donor, and TCR beta sequencing was performed on peripheral blood mononuclear cells. Genomic DNA was extracted from the blood cell samples with the Qiagen DNeasy Blood Extraction Kit. This clone was recorded once. Its antigen is unknown. Base qualities are not provided; no much larger clone lies one nucleotide away.

The receptor comes from a woman aged 40 to 50 in good health and CMV-seropositive. Sequencing was done on a sample of PBMCs. Recombination connected TRBV19 to TRBJ1-1, with the D segment identity uncertain. The CDR3 protein sequence reads: CASKTYAAWEDFPEAFF. The DNA reads TGTGCCAGTAAGACGTACGCCGCCTGGGAGGACTTCCCTGAAGCTTTCTTT.